This T cell receptor beta chain came from a study of cytomegalovirus exposure and HLA in healthy donors. PCR amplification relied on 60 Vbeta primers (plus 13 Jbeta primers). Measured with immunoSEQ multiplex PCR; TCRdb has only the in-frame clones, and not every one. Of over 150,000 clones in the sample, 80% to 90% were seen once. The CDR3 spans 13 residues. Germline V gene data show CDR1 as MDHEN and CDR2 as SYDVKM. V shed 4 bases and J shed 3 bases, with 10 bases lying between them. V gene TRBV28 combines with J gene TRBJ2-7, with D perhaps matching TRBD1 (6 bases). The sequence was obtained from a male donor in good health and CMV-seronegative. Sequenced material: PBMCs. The CDR3 DNA is TGTGCCAGCAGTTGGGGACACATCTACGAGCAGTACTTC. This translates into CASSWGHIYEQYF.